The 15 T cell receptor beta chains below were found in one sample sequenced in a study of cytomegalovirus exposure and HLA in healthy donors. PCR used 60 Vbeta primers and 13 Jbeta primers. Sequenced by immunoSEQ multiplex PCR; TCRdb stores in-frame clones only, minus some. Of some 160,000 clones listed, about 75% are singletons. The sequencing sample was made of PBMCs. Receptor source: a man aged 55 to 70 in good health and CMV-seronegative.

This rearrangement joins TRBV27 to TRBJ1-5, with unresolved D. V gave up 8 bases and J gave up 3 bases, with 8 bases separating them. The CDR3 has 12 residues. Germline loops: CDR1 MNHEY, CDR2 SMNVEV (reference sequence). CDR3 sequence: CASRSLNQPQHF. In DNA form, the CDR3 reads TGTGCCAGCCGGAGCCTCAATCAGCCCCAGCATTTT.

The chain carries TRBV7-8 and TRBJ2-7; TRBD2 aligns across 9 bases. Trimming cost V 2 bases and J 5 bases; bases outside gene matches: 10. CDR1 is SGHVS, CDR2 FQNEAQ, per germline. There are 16 residues in the CDR3. The CDR3, as DNA: TGTGCCAGCAGCTTATACGGGCGGGAGGGAATTAACGAGCAGTACTTC. Translated: CASSLYGREGINEQYF.

The chain couples TRBV4-3 to TRBJ2-3; 12 nucleotides agree with TRBD2. This CDR3 spans 16 amino acids. Germline trimming cut 8 bases from V and 5 bases from J; bases unmatched to any gene: 11. Germline V CDR1 and CDR2: LGHNA, YSLEER. Written as DNA, the CDR3 is TGCGCCAGCCATTTTCGGGGACTAGCGGGCCGAGATACGCAGTATTTT. The encoded protein is CASHFRGLAGRDTQYF.

The V and J genes are TRBV4-1 and TRBJ2-5; the D gene is possibly TRBD2 (6 bases). The J call may be in error: the DNA end matches TRBJ2-7 better. The CDR3 contains 15 residues. Germline V gene lookup returns CDR1 MGHRA and CDR2 YSYEKL. In DNA, the CDR3 is TGCGCCAGCAGCCAAGCGTCGGGGGAAACCTACGAGCAGTACTTC. Encoded protein: CASSQASGETYEQYF.

This chain connects TRBV11-3 to TRBJ2-7; TRBD1 matches 7 bases. The CDR3 is 14 residues long. Germline V gives CDR1 SGHNT, CDR2 YENEEA. V lost 5 bases and J lost 5; bases outside the gene matches: 9. The CDR3 region is CASSPPDRPDEQYF. The CDR3 DNA reads TGTGCCAGCAGCCCTCCGGACAGGCCAGACGAGCAGTACTTC.

CDR3: CASSETGSSNTGELFF. The CDR3 DNA reads as TGTGCCAGCTCAGAGACAGGATCTTCGAACACCGGGGAGCTGTTTTTT. The rearrangement links TRBV18 to TRBJ2-2, with a weak D call TRBD1 (6 bases). The CDR3 is made up of 16 amino acids. Germline V CDR1 and CDR2: KGHSH, LQKENI. Trimming left V 5 bases short and J 0 bases short, with 13 bases between.

V gene TRBV18 combines with J gene TRBJ1-1; TRBD1 matches 7 bases. From germline, CDR1 is KGHSH and CDR2 LQKENI. This CDR3 is 16 amino acids long. V was clipped by 3 bases and J by 0 bases; unmatched bases: 7. The CDR3: CASSPTGQRMNTEAFF. The CDR3 region has the DNA TGTGCCAGCTCACCTACGGGACAGCGAATGAACACTGAAGCTTTCTTT. Using reference TRBV18 and TRBJ1-1 for the parts outside the CDR3, the full variable domain is NAGVMQNPRHLVRRRGQEARLRCSPMKGHSHVYWYRQLPEEGLKFMVYLQKENIIDESGMPKERFSAEFPKEGPSILRIQQVVRGDSAAYFCASSPTGQRMNTEAFFGQGTRLTVV.

This clone was counted between two and nine times. The chain has TRBV30 and TRBJ2-2; 11 positions match TRBD2. The CDR3 covers 15 residues. The germline CDR1 and CDR2 sequences are GTSNPN and SVGIG (reference sequence). Trimming cost V 0 bases and J 6 bases; bases outside gene matches: 3. The CDR3 protein is CAWSVLAGGPGELFF. CDR3 nucleotide sequence: TGTGCCTGGAGTGTATTAGCGGGAGGGCCCGGGGAGCTGTTTTTT.

V usage is TRBV27 and J usage is TRBJ1-4; D unclear. V lost 5 bases to trimming and J lost 2 bases, with 12 bases between them. This CDR3 is built from 15 residues. Per germline, CDR1 MNHEY and CDR2 SMNVEV (reference sequence). The CDR3 sequence: CASSPLTGTNEKLFF. For the CDR3, the DNA is TGTGCCAGCAGTCCGCTGACGGGGACTAATGAAAAACTGTTTTTT.

Of note for this clone: The sample holds other DNA sequences that translate to the same CDR3. V is TRBV5-1 and J is TRBJ2-7, with TRBD2 matching over 7 bases. Per germline, CDR1 SGHRS and CDR2 YFSETQ. After removal of 2 bases from V and 0 bases from J, the junction contained 2 bases not matched to a gene. This CDR3 has 14 amino acids. The CDR3 protein is CASSLGGSSYEQYF. CDR3 sequence (DNA): TGCGCCAGCAGCTTAGGCGGGAGCTCCTACGAGCAGTACTTC.

The chain has TRBV19 and TRBJ2-4; 8 bases align to TRBD2. The CDR3 consists of 16 residues. The V gene end was trimmed by 1 base and the J gene end by 1 base; junction bases not matched to a gene: 3. Germline V CDR1 and CDR2: LNHDA, SQIVND (reference sequence). The CDR3 sequence is CASSIGPGGAKNIQYF. DNA for the CDR3: TGTGCCAGTAGTATAGGTCCGGGAGGGGCCAAAAACATTCAGTACTTC. The full variable domain, rest sourced from reference TRBV19 and TRBJ2-4, is DGGITQSPKYLFRKEGQNVTLSCEQNLNHDAMYWYRQDPGQGLRLIYYSQIVNDFQKGDIAEGYSVSREKKESFPLTVTSAQKNPTAFYLCASSIGPGGAKNIQYFGAGTRLSVL.

This chain connects TRBV10-1 to TRBJ2-1, with 12 positions matching TRBD2. Trimming cost V 4 bases and J 9 bases; bases outside gene matches: 4. The CDR3 sequence is 14 residues long. Per germline, CDR1 WNHNN and CDR2 SYGVQD (reference sequence). CDR3: CASSGGLAGAEQFF. CDR3 nucleotides: TGCGCCAGCAGTGGGGGACTAGCGGGTGCTGAGCAGTTCTTC.

V and J are TRBV5-1 and TRBJ1-1; 8 nucleotides match TRBD1. CDR3 length equals 16 residues. Germline CDR1 reads SGHRS; CDR2 reads YFSETQ. Trimming cost V 4 bases and J 2 bases; bases outside gene matches: 10. The CDR3 loop reads CASSIRGQGPNTEAFF. DNA of the CDR3: TGCGCCAGCAGCATCCGAGGACAGGGACCAAACACTGAAGCTTTCTTT.

J is TRBJ2-7 and V is TRBV5-6; TRBD1 matches 9 bases. The germline V gene has CDR1 SGHDT and CDR2 YYEEEE. Trimming at V came to 2 bases and at J to 3 bases, leaving 3 bases not matched to a gene. This CDR3 is 14 amino acids long. In DNA, the CDR3 is TGTGCCAGCAGCTTCGAGACAGGGGGCTACGAGCAGTACTTC. Translation: CASSFETGGYEQYF.

The CDR3 nucleotides read TGTGCCTGGACCACAGGGACCTACGAGCAGTACTTC. It yields the protein CAWTTGTYEQYF. This chain uses TRBV30 with TRBJ2-7, with D tentatively TRBD1 (6 bases). The CDR3 runs to 12 residues. The ends were cut back, 4 bases at V and 2 bases at J, with 9 bases in the middle. Germline assignment: CDR1 GTSNPN and CDR2 SVGIG (reference sequence).